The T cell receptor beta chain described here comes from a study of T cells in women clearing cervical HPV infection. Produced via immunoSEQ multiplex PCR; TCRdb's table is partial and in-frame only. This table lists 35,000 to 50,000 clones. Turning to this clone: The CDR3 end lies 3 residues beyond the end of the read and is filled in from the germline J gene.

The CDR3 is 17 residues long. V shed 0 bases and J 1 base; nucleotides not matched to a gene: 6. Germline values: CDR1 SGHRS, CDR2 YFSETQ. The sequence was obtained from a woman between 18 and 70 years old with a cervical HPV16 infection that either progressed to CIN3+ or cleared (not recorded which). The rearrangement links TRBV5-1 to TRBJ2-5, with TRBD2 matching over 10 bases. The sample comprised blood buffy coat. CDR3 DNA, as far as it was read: TGCGCCAGCAGCTTGGCCGGGCTAGCGGGGGCCCAAGAGACC. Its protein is CASSLAGLAGAQET. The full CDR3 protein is CASSLAGLAGAQETQYF.